This TCR beta chain was identified during a study of T-cell reconstitution after alpha-beta-depleted transplantation in children. Study observations and caveats: The high TCRbeta diversity at day 60 in some patients came from surviving recipient T cells and thymic progenitors. Roughly two months post-transplant, alpha-beta T cells reportedly originated from several hundred graft clones that had expanded. Newly generated T cells supplied most T-cell counts and diversity one year post-transplant.

This CDR3 comprises 15 residues. Germline V gene lookup returns CDR1 SGHAT and CDR2 FQNNGV. V was shortened by 1 base and J by 4 bases, with 11 bases between the two germline ends. Preparation of the TCRbeta library used unique molecular identifiers. Each CDR3 protein gets one entry after TCRdb re-called the PCR reads with MiXCR. Among about 350,000 distinct CDR3 sequences listed, 15% to 20% were seen once. Points on this clonotype: No antigen is known for it.

The clonotype originates from a male patient between 2 and 15 years old who had a stem cell transplant for acute lymphoblastic leukemia, so the T cells may come from the graft donor. The rearrangement uses TRBV11-2 and TRBJ2-1; D not resolved. Sequenced material: PBMCs, mostly from graft donor cells, taken 360 days after TCRalphabeta/CD19-depleted stem cell transplant. CDR3 region: CASSLVVGRYNEQFF. CDR3 bases: TGTGCCAGCAGCTTAGTGGTGGGTAGATACAATGAGCAGTTCTTC.